This record looks at one T cell receptor (beta chain) sequence and its context. Amplified material comprised TCR beta CDR3 regions derived from RNA transcripts. Second-round multiplex PCR followed a first-round RT-PCR using HTBI primers. TCRdb independently ran MiXCR on the multiplex PCR reads; one entry per CDR3 protein. The sample lists about 210,000 distinct CDR3 sequences, under 30% occurring once. The record originates from a study of Graves' ophthalmopathy and Graves' hyperthyroidism. The CDR3 extends over 14 amino acids. Germline CDR1 MNHNS, CDR2 SASEGT. PBMCs were isolated by Ficoll-Paque density gradient centrifugation, using about 10 ml of fresh peripheral blood as the starting material.

This receptor was obtained from a man aged 50 or older with Graves' ophthalmopathy. The sample consisted of peripheral blood. V gene TRBV6-1 combines with J gene TRBJ2-5; 7 bases match TRBD1. Matching the DNA end better, TRBJ2-7 makes the J call doubtful. Here the CDR3 reads CASNRRTGPYEQYF. CDR3 sequence (DNA): TGTGCCAGCAACCGGAGGACAGGACCCTACGAGCAGTACTTC.